The rows below give T cell receptor beta chains drawn from one sample of a study of PD-1 blockade in classical Hodgkin lymphoma. The protocol was immunoSEQ multiplex PCR, while the TCRdb copy is restricted to in-frame clones and leaves out a portion. The profile covers more than 10,000 clones, with 70% to 90% appearing a single time and approximately 33% taken by the ten largest. The input for sequencing was CD8+ T cells from blood, taken before the fourth cycle of nivolumab. All receptors come from a human donor with classical Hodgkin lymphoma. The donor label of this sample is uncertain. CDR3s include the opening cysteine and the closing phenylalanine or tryptophan. A D gene is named only where the DNA matches it firmly. Size tells how often a clone was seen (once, few, many) or the class of an expanded clone, and some rows leave it out.

CDR3aa,CDR3nt,abundance,d_gene,v_gene,j_gene
CASGGQGSAYEQYF,TGTGCCAGCGGGGGACAGGGGTCGGCCTACGAGCAGTACTTC,medium-sized,TRBD1,TRBV27,TRBJ2-7
CASSESGGNEQFF,TGTGCCAGCAGTGAATCGGGAGGCAATGAGCAGTTCTTC,-,TRBD2,TRBV25-1,TRBJ2-1
CASSSWGPQETQYF,TGTGCCAGCAGCTCCTGGGGGCCCCAAGAGACCCAGTACTTC,few,-,TRBV6-6,TRBJ2-5
CASSTGTVSSYEQYF,TGTGCCAGTAGTACCGGGACAGTGAGCTCCTACGAGCAGTACTTC,-,TRBD1,TRBV19,TRBJ2-7
CASIPFENYQETQYF,TGTGCCAGCATTCCTTTCGAGAACTATCAAGAGACCCAGTACTTC,-,-,TRBV2,TRBJ2-5
CATSRPGGWGGTDTQYF,TGTGCCACCAGCAGACCGGGTGGTTGGGGAGGCACAGATACGCAGTATTTT,-,-,TRBV15,TRBJ2-3
CASSLVRTGGDEKLFF,TGTGCCAGCAGCTTAGTTAGGACAGGGGGCGATGAAAAACTGTTTTTT,few,TRBD1,TRBV7-9,TRBJ1-4
CASSESIAGDTQYF,TGCGCCAGCAGTGAGTCGATAGCGGGAGATACGCAGTATTTT,once,TRBD2,TRBV10-1,TRBJ2-3
CASSDTGTSGLESSYNEQFF,TGTGCCAGCAGTGACACCGGGACTAGCGGACTAGAGAGCTCCTACAATGAGCAGTTCTTC,few,TRBD2,TRBV2,TRBJ2-1
CAWSVPNEQFF,TGTGCCTGGAGTGTACCGAATGAGCAGTTCTTC,-,-,TRBV30,TRBJ2-1
CASTQSETGGFGELFF,TGTGCCAGCACCCAGAGCGAGACAGGGGGCTTCGGGGAGCTGTTTTTT,-,TRBD1,TRBV25-1,TRBJ2-2
CACSGRAADTQYF,TGTGCCTGTAGCGGGAGGGCAGCCGATACGCAGTATTTT,-,TRBD2,TRBV30,TRBJ2-3
CASSAGTGGTYEQYF,TGTGCCAGCAGCGCCGGGACAGGGGGAACGTACGAGCAGTACTTC,-,TRBD1,TRBV7-6,TRBJ2-7
CASSLSLGLAWNTGELFF,TGTGCCAGCAGTTTGTCCCTGGGACTTGCTTGGAACACCGGGGAGCTGTTTTTT,once,-,TRBV28,TRBJ2-2
CSVAEIPGQGLNEQFF,TGCAGCGTTGCAGAAATACCGGGACAGGGCCTCAATGAGCAGTTCTTC,few,TRBD1,TRBV29-1,TRBJ2-1
CASSQIVDQPQHF,TGCGCCAGCAGCCAAATTGTTGATCAGCCCCAGCATTTT,-,-,TRBV4-1,TRBJ1-5
CASSSGTRAYNEQFF,TGTGCCAGCAGTTCCGGGACTAGAGCTTACAATGAGCAGTTCTTC,-,TRBD2,TRBV5-6,TRBJ2-1
CASSFYIESYEQYF,TGCGCCAGCAGCTTCTACATTGAATCCTACGAGCAGTACTTC,-,-,TRBV5-1,TRBJ2-7
CASSLWNTEAFF,TGCGCCAGCAGCTTGTGGAACACTGAAGCTTTCTTT,-,-,TRBV5-1,TRBJ1-1
CASSWMRYEQYF,TGTGCCAGCAGCTGGATGCGCTACGAGCAGTACTTC,-,-,TRBV28,TRBJ2-7
CAWSQTGSGNTIYF,TGTGCCTGGAGCCAGACAGGCTCTGGAAACACCATATATTTT,-,-,TRBV30,TRBJ1-3
CASSLAGGYGYTF,TGTGCCAGCAGCCTGGCCGGTGGCTATGGCTACACCTTC,large,-,TRBV27,TRBJ1-2
CASSLGQIYGYTF,TGTGCCAGCAGCCTAGGACAGATCTATGGCTACACCTTC,-,-,TRBV6-5,TRBJ1-2
CSVLPQGPVDGYTF,TGCAGCGTTCTACCACAGGGGCCGGTCGACGGCTACACCTTC,-,TRBD1,TRBV29-1,TRBJ1-2
CASSLGDLGIQETQYF,TGTGCCAGCAGCTTGGGGGACTTGGGCATTCAAGAGACCCAGTACTTC,-,-,TRBV7-9,TRBJ2-5
CASSLRGGKEAEAFF,TGTGCCAGCAGCTTGAGGGGGGGAAAGGAGGCTGAAGCTTTCTTT,-,-,TRBV5-5,TRBJ1-1
CASSDRSGYNEKLFF,TGCGCCAGCAGTGATCGTAGCGGGTATAACGAAAAACTGTTTTTT,-,-,TRBV10-2,TRBJ1-4
CASSLSAGPTGYTF,TGTGCCAGCAGCTTATCGGCGGGGCCCACCGGCTACACCTTC,-,-,TRBV7-9,TRBJ1-2
CASSLGLSDETQYF,TGTGCCAGCAGCTTAGGTCTTAGCGACGAGACCCAGTACTTC,-,-,TRBV11-2,TRBJ2-5
CASSLDPNEKLFF,TGCGCCAGCAGCTTGGACCCTAATGAAAAACTGTTTTTT,-,-,TRBV5-1,TRBJ1-4
CASSLGGANTEAFF,TGTGCCAGCAGCTTAGGGGGGGCTAACACTGAAGCTTTCTTT,-,-,TRBV7-9,TRBJ1-1
CASRDRGQPQHF,TGTGCCAGTAGGGACAGGGGTCAGCCCCAGCATTTT,-,TRBD1,TRBV19,TRBJ1-5
CASSSHWVGAGTSGDSYEQYF,TGTGCCAGCAGCTCCCACTGGGTAGGGGCCGGGACTAGCGGGGACTCCTACGAGCAGTACTTC,-,TRBD2,TRBV13,TRBJ2-7
CASSQDRYPAPLNTDTQYF,TGCGCCAGCAGCCAAGACCGTTACCCGGCTCCCTTAAACACAGATACGCAGTATTTT,-,-,TRBV4-3,TRBJ2-3
CASSLSSGRGYEQYF,TGTGCCAGCAGCTTATCTAGCGGGAGAGGCTACGAGCAGTACTTC,-,TRBD2,TRBV7-6,TRBJ2-7
CASSLGQTGETQYF,TGTGCCAGCAGCTTGGGACAGACGGGGGAGACCCAGTACTTC,-,TRBD1,TRBV7-8,TRBJ2-5
CASSSPGASGEQYF,TGTGCCAGCAGCTCACCGGGAGCTTCGGGCGAGCAGTACTTC,-,-,TRBV7-9,TRBJ2-7
CASSGDSGKTYEQYF,TGTGCCAGCAGCGGGGATAGCGGGAAAACCTACGAGCAGTACTTC,-,TRBD2,TRBV7-9,TRBJ2-7
CASSPDGSTTTEAFF,TGCGCCAGCAGCCCAGACGGTTCGACGACCACTGAAGCTTTCTTT,-,-,TRBV5-1,TRBJ1-1
CASSQQGGPGFLVTGELFF,TGCGCCAGCAGCCAACAAGGAGGGCCTGGTTTTTTGGTGACCGGGGAGCTGTTTTTT,-,-,TRBV4-3,TRBJ2-2
CASTPGQDSYEQYF,TGTGCCAGCACCCCGGGACAAGACTCCTACGAGCAGTACTTC,-,-,TRBV5-6,TRBJ2-7
CASSRSEGAGELFF,TGTGCCAGCAGTCGAAGCGAGGGGGCCGGGGAGCTGTTTTTT,-,-,TRBV6-5,TRBJ2-2
CASSLGRTSGNYEQYF,TGTGCCAGCAGCTTAGGAAGGACTAGCGGGAACTACGAGCAGTACTTC,-,TRBD2,TRBV13,TRBJ2-7
CASSLSMGGAINYGYTF,TGTGCCAGCAGCTTATCTATGGGGGGCGCTATAAACTATGGCTACACCTTC,-,-,TRBV7-9,TRBJ1-2